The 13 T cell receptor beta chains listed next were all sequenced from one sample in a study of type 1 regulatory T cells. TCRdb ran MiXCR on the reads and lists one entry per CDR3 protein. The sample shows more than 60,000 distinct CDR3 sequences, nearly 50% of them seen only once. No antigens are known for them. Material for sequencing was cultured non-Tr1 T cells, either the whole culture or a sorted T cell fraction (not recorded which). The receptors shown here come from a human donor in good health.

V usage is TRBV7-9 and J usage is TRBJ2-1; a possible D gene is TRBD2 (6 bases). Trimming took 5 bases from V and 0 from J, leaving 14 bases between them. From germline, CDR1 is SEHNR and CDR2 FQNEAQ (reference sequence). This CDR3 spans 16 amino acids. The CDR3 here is CASSPMGGSSYNEQFF. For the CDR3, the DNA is TGTGCCAGCAGCCCGATGGGGGGAAGCTCCTACAATGAGCAGTTCTTC.

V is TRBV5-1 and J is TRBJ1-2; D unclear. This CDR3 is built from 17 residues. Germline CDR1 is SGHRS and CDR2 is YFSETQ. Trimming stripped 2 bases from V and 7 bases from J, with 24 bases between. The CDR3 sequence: CASSFGPSGFEAGGYTF. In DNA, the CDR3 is TGCGCCAGCAGCTTTGGCCCCTCGGGTTTCGAGGCTGGTGGCTACACCTTC.

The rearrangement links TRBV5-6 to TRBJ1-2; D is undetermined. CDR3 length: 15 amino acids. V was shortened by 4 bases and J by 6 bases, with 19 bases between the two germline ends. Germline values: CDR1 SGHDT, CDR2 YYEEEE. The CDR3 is CASSVHRADLNGYTF. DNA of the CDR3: TGTGCCAGCAGCGTGCACCGGGCCGATCTCAATGGCTACACCTTC. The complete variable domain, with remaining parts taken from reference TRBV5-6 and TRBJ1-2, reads DAGVTQSPTHLIKTRGQQVTLRCSPKSGHDTVSWYQQALGQGPQFIFQYYEEEERQRGNFPDRFSGHQFPNYSSELNVNALLLGDSALYLCASSVHRADLNGYTFGSGTRLTVV.

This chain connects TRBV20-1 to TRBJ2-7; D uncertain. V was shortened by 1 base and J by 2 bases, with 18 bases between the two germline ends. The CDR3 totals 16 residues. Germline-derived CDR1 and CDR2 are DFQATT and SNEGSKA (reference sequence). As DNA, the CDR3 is TGCAGTGCTAGAGGGCCGGCCTCCATACAGACCTACGAGCAGTACTTC. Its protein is CSARGPASIQTYEQYF.

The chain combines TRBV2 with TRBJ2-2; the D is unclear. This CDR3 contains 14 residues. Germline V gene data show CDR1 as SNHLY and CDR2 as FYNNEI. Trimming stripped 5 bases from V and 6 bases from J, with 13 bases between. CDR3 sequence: CASSFRLGPGELFF. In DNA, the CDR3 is TGTGCCAGCAGTTTCCGCCTAGGCCCCGGGGAGCTGTTTTTT. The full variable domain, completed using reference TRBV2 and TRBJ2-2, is EPEVTQTPSHQVTQMGQEVILRCVPISNHLYFYWYRQILGQKVEFLVSFYNNEISEKSEIFDDQFSVERPDGSNFTLKIRSTKLEDSAMYFCASSFRLGPGELFFGEGSRLTVL.

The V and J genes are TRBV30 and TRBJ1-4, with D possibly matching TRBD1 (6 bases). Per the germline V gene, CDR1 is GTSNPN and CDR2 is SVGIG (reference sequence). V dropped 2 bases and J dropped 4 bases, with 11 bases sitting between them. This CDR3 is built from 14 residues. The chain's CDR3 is CAWSTGQINEKLFF. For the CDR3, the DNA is TGTGCCTGGAGTACCGGACAGATTAATGAAAAACTGTTTTTT. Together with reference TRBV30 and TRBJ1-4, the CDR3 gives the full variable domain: SQTIHQWPATLVQPVGSPLSLECTVEGTSNPNLYWYRQAAGRGLQLLFYSVGIGQISSEVPQNLSASRPQDRQFILSSKKLLLSDSGFYLCAWSTGQINEKLFFGSGTQLSVL.

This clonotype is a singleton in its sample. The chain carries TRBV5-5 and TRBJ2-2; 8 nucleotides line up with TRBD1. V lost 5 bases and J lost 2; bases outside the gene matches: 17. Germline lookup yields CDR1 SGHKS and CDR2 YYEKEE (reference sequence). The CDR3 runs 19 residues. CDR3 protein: CASSPRQGTSSFNTGELFF. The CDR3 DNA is TGTGCCAGCAGTCCGCGACAGGGGACTTCGAGTTTTAACACCGGGGAGCTGTTTTTT.

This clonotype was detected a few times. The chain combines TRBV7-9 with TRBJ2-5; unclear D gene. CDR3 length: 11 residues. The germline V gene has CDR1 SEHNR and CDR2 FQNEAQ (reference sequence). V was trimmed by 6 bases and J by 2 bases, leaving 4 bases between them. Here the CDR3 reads CASRVQETQYF. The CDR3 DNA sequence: TGTGCCAGCAGGGTGCAAGAGACCCAGTACTTC.

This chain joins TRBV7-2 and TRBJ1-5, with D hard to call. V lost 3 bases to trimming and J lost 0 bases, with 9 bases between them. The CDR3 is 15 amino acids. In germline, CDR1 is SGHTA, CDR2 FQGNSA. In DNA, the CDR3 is TGTGCCAGCAGCTTCGTGGGAAATAGCAATCAGCCCCAGCATTTT. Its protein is CASSFVGNSNQPQHF.

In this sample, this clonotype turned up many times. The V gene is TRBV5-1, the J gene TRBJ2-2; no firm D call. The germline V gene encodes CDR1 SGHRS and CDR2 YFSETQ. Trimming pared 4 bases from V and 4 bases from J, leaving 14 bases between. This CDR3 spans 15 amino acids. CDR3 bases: TGCGCCAGCAGCCCTAGTATTAGCTCCACCGGGGAGCTGTTTTTT. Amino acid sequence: CASSPSISSTGELFF.

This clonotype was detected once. This CDR3 reads CASSRSAEQETQYF. CDR3 DNA sequence: TGTGCCAGCAGCCGATCAGCGGAGCAAGAGACCCAGTACTTC. The V call is TRBV11-2, the J call TRBJ2-5; a possible D gene is TRBD2 (5 bases). The length of the CDR3 is 14 residues. Germline loops: CDR1 SGHAT, CDR2 FQNNGV. Between the trimmed V and J ends, which lost 5 bases and 2 bases, there was a span of 12 bases.

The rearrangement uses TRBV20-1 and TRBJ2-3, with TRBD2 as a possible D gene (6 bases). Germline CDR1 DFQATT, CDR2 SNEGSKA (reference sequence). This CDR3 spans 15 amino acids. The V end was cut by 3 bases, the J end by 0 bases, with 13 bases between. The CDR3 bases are TGCAGTGCTAGGGGGGGAGCGACTAGCACAGATACGCAGTATTTT. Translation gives CSARGGATSTDTQYF.

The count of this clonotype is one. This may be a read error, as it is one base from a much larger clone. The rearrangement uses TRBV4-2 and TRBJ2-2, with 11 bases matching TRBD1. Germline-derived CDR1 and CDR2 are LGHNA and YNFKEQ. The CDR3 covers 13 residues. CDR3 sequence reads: CASSQGGQGGLFF. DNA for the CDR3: TGTGCCAGCAGCCAAGGGGGACAGGGGGGGCTGTTTTTT.